This entry lists 29 T cell receptor beta chains sequenced from one sample in a study of T cell responses to AZD1222 COVID-19 vaccine. The data were produced by immunoSEQ multiplex PCR, yet TCRdb's version contains in-frame clones alone and is incomplete. Here the sample spans approximately 50,000 clones, about 83% being singletons. The sequencing used peripheral blood, collected on day 0 of AZD1222 vaccination. The receptors derive from an adult in good health.

This chain uses TRBV19 with TRBJ1-3; D remains unclear. This CDR3 spans 16 amino acids. V was cut by 8 bases and J by 3 bases, with 20 bases left in between. Germline V lookup: CDR1 LNHDA, CDR2 SQIVND (reference sequence). CDR3 nucleotides: TGTGCCAGTCGCCAGGAACACCTAAGGGTTGGAAACACCATATATTTT. Translating it yields CASRQEHLRVGNTIYF.

This clone was found a few times. This chain uses TRBV6-1 with TRBJ1-5, with 7 bases identical to TRBD1. Germline V lookup: CDR1 MNHNS, CDR2 SASEGT. The CDR3 covers 15 residues. J was trimmed by 6 bases and V by 3 bases; bases with no gene match: 8. CDR3 in DNA: TGTGCCAGCAGTGAGCACAGGGGTCGGGCTCAGCCCCAGCATTTT. Protein sequence: CASSEHRGRAQPQHF.

The rearrangement links TRBV5-6 to TRBJ1-1; D is possibly TRBD1 (6 bases). The germline V gene has CDR1 SGHDT and CDR2 YYEEEE. V was clipped by 4 bases and J by 4 bases, with 14 bases between them. The CDR3 loop spans 14 amino acids. Here the CDR3 reads CASSQNRAGTEAFF. Written as DNA, the CDR3 is TGTGCCAGCAGCCAGAACAGGGCGGGCACTGAAGCTTTCTTT. Using reference TRBV5-6 and TRBJ1-1 for the parts outside the CDR3, the full variable domain is DAGVTQSPTHLIKTRGQQVTLRCSPKSGHDTVSWYQQALGQGPQFIFQYYEEEERQRGNFPDRFSGHQFPNYSSELNVNALLLGDSALYLCASSQNRAGTEAFFGQGTRLTVV.

This rearrangement joins TRBV6-5 to TRBJ1-1; TRBD1 aligns across 10 bases. Germline lookup yields CDR1 MNHEY and CDR2 SVGAGI. The CDR3 runs to 15 residues. V shed 6 bases, J shed 0 bases, and the junction held 4 bases outside the gene matches. The CDR3 DNA follows: TGTGCCAGCAGGGGGACAGGGGTTGTGAACACTGAAGCTTTCTTT. Protein: CASRGTGVVNTEAFF.

The DNA of the CDR3 is TGTGCCAGCAGCTCCCTGAGGGCCGGGACAGGGAGAAAGGATAACTATGGCTACACCTTC. As protein: CASSSLRAGTGRKDNYGYTF. The J gene is TRBJ1-2, the V gene TRBV21-1; the table calls TRBD1, which could not be checked here. TRBV21-1 is reported as a pseudogene. The CDR3 loop spans 20 amino acids.

The chain carries TRBV3-1 (or the pseudogene TRBV3-2) and TRBJ2-2; D ambiguous. CDR3 size: 15 residues. Trimming stripped 0 bases from V and 5 bases from J, with 10 bases between. Germline V CDR1 and CDR2: LGHDT, YNNKEL (reference sequence). The CDR3 DNA is TGTGCCAGCAGCCAAGATTGGAGAGATACCGGGGAGCTGTTTTTT. This encodes CASSQDWRDTGELFF.

This clone is classed as medium-sized. The rearrangement links TRBV19 to TRBJ1-4; the D is unclear. Deletions cut 5 bases from V and 8 bases from J, with 12 bases between. The CDR3 has 13 amino acids. CDR1 and CDR2 from the germline V gene are LNHDA and SQIVND (reference sequence). CDR3 loop: CASSSHPGEKLFF. The CDR3 bases are TGTGCCAGTAGTTCCCATCCGGGGGAAAAACTGTTTTTT.

Sample share makes this clone medium-sized (0.01 to 0.1%). The chain has TRBV25-1 and TRBJ1-1; 11 bases map to TRBD1. The CDR3 runs 13 residues. Trimming cost V 3 bases and J 9 bases; bases outside gene matches: 3. CDR1 is MGHDK, CDR2 SYGVNS, per germline. The CDR3 DNA follows: TGTGCCAGCAGTGAGGACAGGGGGCGCCAAGCTTTCTTT. Its translation: CASSEDRGRQAFF.

This clone was seen more than once but under ten times. The genes are TRBV7-9 and TRBJ1-4; TRBD1 might be the D (6 bases). CDR1 is SEHNR, CDR2 FQNEAQ, per germline (reference sequence). CDR3 length: 14 residues. V dropped 5 bases and J dropped 8 bases, with 15 bases sitting between them. The CDR3 protein is CASSEIQGYEKLFF. The CDR3 region has the DNA TGTGCCAGCAGCGAAATACAGGGTTACGAAAAACTGTTTTTT.

This clone was seen only a few times. V usage is TRBV21-1 and J usage is TRBJ1-5; the D call TRBD1 from the table was never checked on the DNA. TRBV21-1 is a listed pseudogene. There are 13 residues in the CDR3. CDR3 in DNA: TGTGCCAGCGGACAGGGAATCAATCAGCCCCAGCATTTT. Translation: CASGQGINQPQHF.

The V gene is TRBV11-3, the J gene TRBJ2-6, with TRBD1 matching over 8 bases. The CDR3 has 18 residues. From germline, CDR1 is SGHNT and CDR2 YENEEA. J was trimmed by 0 bases and V by 0 bases; bases with no gene match: 4. The CDR3 loop is CASSLEQGGTSGANVLTF. In DNA, the CDR3 is TGTGCCAGCAGCTTAGAACAGGGGGGTACCTCTGGGGCCAACGTCCTGACTTTC.

The chain links TRBV5-4 to TRBJ2-3, with D unclear. Looked up from germline, CDR1 is SGHNT and CDR2 is YYREEE (reference sequence). This CDR3 contains 14 residues. V gave up 3 bases and J gave up 4 bases, with 12 bases separating them. The DNA for the CDR3 is TGTGCCAGCAGCTCTGAAAGACGGGCAGATACGCAGTATTTT. Translation: CASSSERRADTQYF.

The J gene is TRBJ2-1, the V gene TRBV27, with 11 nucleotides matching TRBD2. The CDR3 consists of 15 residues. Germline CDR1 is MNHEY and CDR2 is SMNVEV (reference sequence). J gave up 9 bases and V 7 bases, and 11 bases lay outside the gene matches. The CDR3 protein is CASTIAGGPTGEQFF. DNA for the CDR3: TGTGCCAGCACCATAGCGGGAGGGCCCACCGGTGAGCAGTTCTTC.

V and J are TRBV9 and TRBJ1-4; 10 bases are shared with TRBD1. V gave up 4 bases and J gave up 5 bases; unmatched junction bases: 2. The CDR3 runs to 14 residues. Germline assignment: CDR1 SGDLS and CDR2 YYNGEE. CDR3 residues: CASSQGQGNEKLFF. As DNA, the CDR3 is TGTGCCAGCAGCCAGGGACAGGGGAATGAAAAACTGTTTTTT.

The gene calls are TRBV27 and TRBJ2-5; D remains ambiguous. Trimming pared 2 bases from V and 0 bases from J, leaving 4 bases between. The CDR3 covers 13 residues. CDR1 and CDR2 (germline): MNHEY, SMNVEV (reference sequence). CDR3 protein: CASSLNYQETQYF. CDR3 coding DNA: TGTGCCAGCAGTTTAAACTACCAAGAGACCCAGTACTTC.

The rearrangement joins TRBV2 to TRBJ2-7; D not certain. V was shortened by 6 bases and J by 6 bases, with 9 bases between the two germline ends. The CDR3 is made up of 11 amino acids. Germline loops: CDR1 SNHLY, CDR2 FYNNEI. The CDR3 DNA follows: TGTGCCAGCAGCACCGGGTTCGAGCAGTACTTC. Translation gives CASSTGFEQYF.

The chain employs TRBV19 and TRBJ1-4, with 9 positions matching TRBD1. This CDR3 spans 15 amino acids. The ends lost 4 bases at V and 5 bases at J; junction bases unmatched: 5. Germline values: CDR1 LNHDA, CDR2 SQIVND (reference sequence). The CDR3 nucleotides read TGTGCCAGTAGTACTACGGGACAGGGCAATGAAAAACTGTTTTTT. It is translated as CASSTTGQGNEKLFF. Looking up the rest from reference TRBV19 and TRBJ1-4 gives the full variable domain: DGGITQSPKYLFRKEGQNVTLSCEQNLNHDAMYWYRQDPGQGLRLIYYSQIVNDFQKGDIAEGYSVSREKKESFPLTVTSAQKNPTAFYLCASSTTGQGNEKLFFGSGTQLSVL.

V is TRBV11-2 and J is TRBJ2-3, with 9 bases fitting TRBD1. There are 15 residues in the CDR3. V was pared by 5 bases and J by 4 bases, with 7 bases of the junction left unmatched. Germline CDR1 and CDR2: SGHAT and FQNNGV. CDR3 in DNA: TGTGCCAGCAGCGCGCGGACAGGGGATGCAGATACGCAGTATTTT. This sequence encodes CASSARTGDADTQYF.

The rearrangement joins TRBV27 to TRBJ1-2, with TRBD1 identical over 7 bases. After removal of 2 bases from V and 8 bases from J, the junction contained 8 bases not matched to a gene. Germline values: CDR1 MNHEY, CDR2 SMNVEV (reference sequence). The CDR3 contains 14 residues. CDR3 region: CASSLVGGAGGYTF. CDR3 nucleotide sequence: TGTGCCAGCAGTTTAGTAGGGGGCGCAGGAGGCTACACCTTC.

This clone was seen only a few times. The rearrangement links TRBV10-2 to TRBJ2-1; 7 bases line up with TRBD2. The CDR3 sequence is 15 residues long. Germline V CDR1 and CDR2: WSHSY, SAAADI. V gave up 6 bases and J gave up 1 base; unmatched junction bases: 6. The DNA for the CDR3 is TGCGCCAGCAGAATAGAGCGGGGTTCCTACAATGAGCAGTTCTTC. It codes for CASRIERGSYNEQFF.

The chain uses TRBV6-5 and TRBJ1-3; D not certain. CDR1 and CDR2 from the germline V gene are MNHEY and SVGAGI. Trimming left V 5 bases short and J 0 bases short, with 11 bases between. The CDR3 sequence is 15 residues long. CDR3 coding DNA: TGTGCCAGCAGTCGCCTCGCTTTCTCTGGAAACACCATATATTTT. Translation gives CASSRLAFSGNTIYF.

This chain joins TRBV2 and TRBJ2-6, with D unclear. V lost 5 bases, J lost 4 bases, and 6 bases lay in between. The CDR3 has 13 amino acids. Looked up from germline, CDR1 is SNHLY and CDR2 is FYNNEI. The CDR3 DNA follows: TGTGCCAGCAGTTTTCCAGGGGCCAACGTCCTGACTTTC. It is translated as CASSFPGANVLTF.

This clone was counted a few times. V and J are TRBV11-2 and TRBJ2-7; 7 bases match TRBD1. V dropped 3 bases and J dropped 6; count of bases not matched to a gene: 2. Per germline, CDR1 SGHAT and CDR2 FQNNGV. This CDR3 spans 12 amino acids. The CDR3 DNA reads as TGTGCCAGCAGCTTGAACAGGGGCGAGCAGTACTTC. Encoded protein: CASSLNRGEQYF.

The chain recombines TRBV7-9 with TRBJ2-7, with 7 positions matching TRBD1. This CDR3 contains 15 residues. V shed 0 bases and J 5 bases; nucleotides not matched to a gene: 7. The germline CDR1 and CDR2 sequences are SEHNR and FQNEAQ (reference sequence). CDR3 residues: CASSLALGTEHEQYF. The DNA of the CDR3 is TGTGCCAGCAGCTTAGCGCTCGGGACAGAGCACGAGCAGTACTTC.

This clone was seen only once. V gene TRBV12-3 or TRBV12-4 combines with J gene TRBJ1-2; D ambiguous. This CDR3 is built from 10 residues. V lost 2 bases and J lost 7, with 2 bases in between. The DNA of the CDR3 is TGTGCCAGCAGTTTATGTGGCTACACCTTC. Protein sequence: CASSLCGYTF.

The CDR3 DNA follows: TGTGCCAGCAGCGTAGCGGGGGGGCCGGGGCAGGAGACCCAGTACTTC. It yields the protein CASSVAGGPGQETQYF. This rearrangement joins TRBV9 to TRBJ2-5; TRBD2 matches 8 bases. The germline V gene encodes CDR1 SGDLS and CDR2 YYNGEE. The length of the CDR3 is 16 residues. The ends lost 0 bases at V and 5 bases at J; junction bases unmatched: 9.

V gene TRBV10-3 combines with J gene TRBJ1-1; TRBD1 aligns across 12 bases. The CDR3 is 16 residues long. Germline V gene sequence: CDR1 ENHRY, CDR2 SYGVKD. Trimming cost V 7 bases and J 2 bases; bases outside gene matches: 8. The CDR3 DNA follows: TGTGCCATCAAGCCGGGACAGGGGGCTTTTAACACTGAAGCTTTCTTT. It specifies CAIKPGQGAFNTEAFF.

CDR3 protein: CASSQGNTEAFF. CDR3 coding DNA: TGTGCCTCGTCTCAGGGGAACACTGAAGCTTTCTTT. The genes are TRBV30 and TRBJ1-1; D may be TRBD1 (5 bases). The CDR3 length is 12 residues. In germline, CDR1 is GTSNPN, CDR2 SVGIG (reference sequence). Between the trimmed V and J ends, which lost 7 bases and 1 base, there was a span of 10 bases.

The chain couples TRBV9 to TRBJ2-7; possible D gene TRBD1, 5 bases. CDR3 size: 13 residues. The germline V gene has CDR1 SGDLS and CDR2 YYNGEE. Trimming removed 1 base from V and 6 bases from J, with 11 bases in between. CDR3 sequence: CASSVRQGGEQYF. CDR3 bases: TGTGCCAGCAGCGTAAGGCAGGGCGGCGAGCAGTACTTC. Combining the CDR3 with reference TRBV9 and TRBJ2-7 gives the whole variable domain DSGVTQTPKHLITATGQRVTLRCSPRSGDLSVYWYQQSLDQGLQFLIQYYNGEERAKGNILERFSAQQFPDLHSELNLSSLELGDSALYFCASSVRQGGEQYFGPGTRLTVT.